This record covers a single T cell receptor (beta chain). Its antigen has not been determined. Base qualities are not recorded, but no much larger clone differs from it by a single base. CDR1 and CDR2 (MNHEY, SVGAGI) derive from the germline V gene. V is shortened by 8 bases, J by 0 bases, and the region joining them spans 14 bases. The CDR3 goes from the cysteine to the phenylalanine over 15 residues. Of the read, only the CDR3 DNA is kept; its 45 bases are in frame from base 1. The collaborating institutions used their own protocols to collect whole blood in K2EDTA tubes. Collaborator samples were shipped for TCRbeta analysis as frozen whole blood, isolated PBMCs, or DNA extracted from either sample type. TCRbeta CDR3 regions were amplified from genomic DNA using the immunoSEQ Assay, a bias-controlled multiplex PCR. The study's processing was this. Nucleated cell counts per sample were estimated from amplification of reference gene primers within the assay. To quantify the absolute abundance of each unique TCRbeta CDR3 rearrangement, sequence reads were collapsed and filtered. For each sample, productive Simpson clonality was calculated as the square root of Simpson's diversity index across productive rearrangements. Not all clones reach the TCRdb copy of this immuneACCESS table, which keeps in-frame sequences only. Checked studies attribute under half of the gap to unresolved V genes and leave the rest unexplained. V and J calls and clone size are those listed in that table; D and trimming were worked out from the DNA. The sample profile shows some 140,000 clones; about three quarters of them were found once. The biggest ten clones account for roughly 1.5% of the sample.

This sample stems from a study of blood T cell repertoires in COVID-19 (dated by TCRdb to 2018 to 2020). Regarding the research as a whole: Samples from collaborators originated in the United States, Italy and Spain and spanned both the acute and convalescent phases of COVID-19. The dataset comprised deeply sampled blood TCRbeta repertoires from subjects exposed to, actively infected with, or recovered from COVID-19. The material from the prospective study consisted of cDNA or gDNA derived from T cells, B-cell-depleted T cells, or PBMCs. HLA class I and class II types, where available, came from metadata supplied by the sample provider rather than from assay-based typing. Samples were obtained from the ongoing ImmuneRACE study (first 160 participants) and from about 1,300 subjects provided by 6 global collaborators. The sample metadata nearly always contained a de-identified subject ID, COVID-19 status, age in years and sex. The repertoires were made available in a free public database intended to serve as a resource for research on the immune response to SARS-CoV-2.

Findings and caveats that apply to the study as a whole: How much clinical and demographic metadata was included differed by source and by participant, and the metadata was provided uncurated.

The sample was peripheral blood. This clonotype was sampled from an elderly man with acute or convalescent COVID-19. The rearranged segments are TRBV6-5 and TRBJ2-1; tentative D gene TRBD2, with 5 bases matching. The CDR3: CASWPEEFSYNEQFF. The nucleotide sequence is given as TGTGCCAGCTGGCCGGAGGAGTTCTCCTACAATGAGCAGTTCTTC.